This T cell receptor beta chain was captured in a study of human versus mouse CDR3 diversity and MHC coevolution. The assay was immunoSEQ multiplex PCR, and TCRdb's table has in-frame clones only and misses some. The sample shows 80,000 or so clones, 93% of them seen only once. Details on this clone: As yet, its antigen is unknown.

V lost 5 bases to trimming and J lost 9 bases; unmatched junction nucleotides: 7. CDR3 length equals 13 residues. Germline CDR1 and CDR2: MNHNS and SASEGT. General study points: Human CDR3s averaged more deletions and insertions than mouse CDR3s. By iCHAO1, human TCR beta clonotypes numbered some 1.5 million, the most.

The chain joins TRBV6-1 to TRBJ2-4, with 7 bases identical to TRBD2. This sequence originates from a person between 25 and 70 years old in good health. Sequencing was performed on naive CD4+ T cells from blood. Subset noted: CD45RO-negative CD62L-positive naive CD4 T cells. The CDR3 sequence is CASSPIGGGIQYF. In nucleotides, the CDR3 is TGTGCCAGCAGTCCTATTGGGGGGGGCATTCAGTACTTC.